A selection of T cell receptor beta chains follows, all from one sample in a study of T-cell memory formation after mild COVID-19. TCRdb passed the 5' RACE reads through MiXCR, listing each CDR3 protein once. The table shows approximately 150,000 distinct CDR3 sequences, with roughly 15% occurring only once. Sequenced material: PBMCs or a T cell subset sorted from them (not recorded which). These receptors came from an adult woman who had mild COVID-19 (a few samples of this study predate the infection). Cell type and time point are not known. Both conserved end residues are part of each CDR3. D genes are given only for firm matches. The listing skips clone size in some rows; elsewhere it reads once, few, many or a size class.

J gene: TRBJ1-2; clone size: few; D gene: NA; V gene: TRBV19; CDR3 protein: CASSMCQAEGF; CDR3 DNA: TGTGCCAGTAGTATGTGTCAGGCTGAGGGCTTC
J gene: TRBJ2-7; clone size: few; D gene: NA; V gene: TRBV2; CDR3 protein: CASSETRAYEQYF; CDR3 DNA: TGTGCCAGCAGTGAAACGAGGGCCTACGAGCAGTACTTC
J gene: TRBJ2-5; clone size: NA; D gene: NA; V gene: TRBV11-2; CDR3 protein: CASSLGEVPYQETQYF; CDR3 DNA: TGTGCCAGCAGCTTAGGAGAGGTCCCATACCAAGAGACCCAGTACTTC
J gene: TRBJ2-7; clone size: few; D gene: TRBD1; V gene: TRBV12-3/TRBV12-4; CDR3 protein: CASSRQGQDEQYF; CDR3 DNA: TGTGCCAGCAGTCGACAGGGCCAAGACGAGCAGTACTTC
J gene: TRBJ2-5; clone size: NA; D gene: NA; V gene: TRBV4-2; CDR3 protein: CASSEEDGQETQYF; CDR3 DNA: TGTGCCAGCAGCGAGGAGGACGGGCAAGAGACCCAGTACTTC
J gene: TRBJ2-3; clone size: few; D gene: TRBD1; V gene: TRBV6-5; CDR3 protein: CASSYQTGDADTQYF; CDR3 DNA: TGTGCCAGCAGTTACCAAACAGGGGATGCCGATACGCAGTATTTT
J gene: TRBJ2-3; clone size: NA; D gene: TRBD2; V gene: TRBV5-1; CDR3 protein: CACSGENTDTQYF; CDR3 DNA: TGCGCCTGTAGCGGGGAGAACACAGATACGCAGTATTTT
J gene: TRBJ1-1; clone size: NA; D gene: NA; V gene: TRBV29-1; CDR3 protein: CSVEDPVRRMNTEAFF; CDR3 DNA: TGCAGCGTTGAAGACCCGGTCCGGCGCATGAACACTGAAGCTTTCTTT
J gene: TRBJ2-1; clone size: NA; D gene: TRBD2; V gene: TRBV9; CDR3 protein: CASSVASGFSSYNEQFF; CDR3 DNA: TGTGCCAGCAGTGTCGCTAGCGGGTTCAGCTCCTACAATGAGCAGTTCTTC
J gene: TRBJ2-1; clone size: few; D gene: NA; V gene: TRBV24-1; CDR3 protein: CATSDRGWNEQFF; CDR3 DNA: TGTGCCACCAGTGATCGTGGTTGGAATGAGCAGTTCTTC